The sequence of this T cell receptor beta chain was determined in a study of T cells after yellow fever vaccination. Study conclusions and caveats: Post-booster reappearance was seen for most primary-vaccination clones (just over 95% CD4, 85% to 90% CD8). Only a minor proportion of clonotypes was detected across both CD4 and CD8 compartments. Sorted repertoires could include abundant contaminating clonotypes from bulk cells.

MiXCR, run by TCRdb on the 5' RACE reads, gives a single entry per CDR3 protein. The sample records approximately 300,000 distinct CDR3 sequences, 10% to 15% being singletons. A note on this clonotype: What it recognizes is unknown.

Deletions cut 6 bases from V and 6 bases from J, with 11 bases between. The CDR3 extends over 13 amino acids. Per germline, CDR1 MDHEN and CDR2 SYDVKM. The origin of this receptor is a man aged 30-40 years who received the YFV17D yellow fever vaccine. The V and J genes are TRBV28 and TRBJ2-2, with a weak D call TRBD1 (5 bases). The sequencing here drew on CD4+ T cells sorted from PBMCs, taken 45 days after the yellow fever booster vaccination. This CDR3 is CASRNGHAGELFF. In DNA form, the CDR3 reads TGTGCCAGCAGGAACGGACATGCCGGGGAGCTGTTTTTT.